The clone carrying this T cell receptor beta chain was detected only a few times. TCRdb re-derived calls from the reads in MiXCR, one entry per CDR3 protein. This sample has fewer than 250,000 distinct CDR3 sequences, with under 30% found just once. The data originate from a study of kidney transplant recipient with SARS-CoV-2 infection. CDR3 size: 16 residues. Per germline, CDR1 SGDLS and CDR2 YYNGEE. Trimming took 4 bases from V and 2 from J, leaving 16 bases between them. This receptor was identified in a male patient in his thirties who had COVID-19 and was a kidney transplant recipient. Some T cells may possibly be graft donor cells. The sequencing here drew on a blood sample, taken at baseline and between days 110 and 120 from a kidney transplant recipient. J is TRBJ2-1 and V is TRBV9; weak D call: TRBD1 (5 bases). The chain's CDR3 is CASSLMAGLAYNEQFF. CDR3 nucleotide sequence: TGTGCCAGCAGCCTGATGGCAGGGCTGGCCTACAATGAGCAGTTCTTC.